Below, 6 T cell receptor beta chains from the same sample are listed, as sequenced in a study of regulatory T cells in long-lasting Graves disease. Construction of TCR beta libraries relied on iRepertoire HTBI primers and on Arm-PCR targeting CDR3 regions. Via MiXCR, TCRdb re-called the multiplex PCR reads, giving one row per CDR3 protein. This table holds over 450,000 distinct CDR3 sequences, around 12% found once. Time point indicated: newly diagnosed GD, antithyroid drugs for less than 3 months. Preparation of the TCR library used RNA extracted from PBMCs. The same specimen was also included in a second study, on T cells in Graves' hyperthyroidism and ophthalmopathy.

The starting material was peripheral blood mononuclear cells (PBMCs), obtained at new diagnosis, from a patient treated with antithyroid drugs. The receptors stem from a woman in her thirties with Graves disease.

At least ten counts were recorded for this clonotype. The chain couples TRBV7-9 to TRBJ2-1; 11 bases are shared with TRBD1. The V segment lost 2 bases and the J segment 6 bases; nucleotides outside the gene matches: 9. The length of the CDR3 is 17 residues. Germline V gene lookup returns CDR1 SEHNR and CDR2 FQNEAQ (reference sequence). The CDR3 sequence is CASSLPRPGQGVNEQFF. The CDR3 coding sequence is TGTGCCAGCAGCTTACCGAGGCCGGGACAGGGGGTCAATGAGCAGTTCTTC.

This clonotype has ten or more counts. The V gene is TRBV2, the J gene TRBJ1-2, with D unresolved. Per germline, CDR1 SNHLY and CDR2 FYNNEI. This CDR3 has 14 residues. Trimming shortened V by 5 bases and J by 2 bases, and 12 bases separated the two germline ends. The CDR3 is CASSWGIRNYGYTF. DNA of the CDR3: TGTGCCAGCAGTTGGGGAATCAGAAACTATGGCTACACCTTC.

The CDR3 reads CASRIGGYTEAFF. CDR3 nucleotides: TGTGCCAGCAGAATCGGTGGATACACTGAAGCTTTCTTT. The rearrangement links TRBV6-1 to TRBJ1-1; D is undetermined. CDR3 length: 13 amino acids. CDR1 is MNHNS and CDR2 is SASEGT in the germline V gene. The V end was cut by 6 bases, the J end by 3 bases, with 11 bases between.

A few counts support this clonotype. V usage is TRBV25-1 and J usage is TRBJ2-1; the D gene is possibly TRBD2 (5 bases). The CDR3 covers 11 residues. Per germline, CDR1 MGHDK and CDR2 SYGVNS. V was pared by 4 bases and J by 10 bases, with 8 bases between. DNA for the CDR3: TGTGCCAGCAGTGTTCCTAGCGAGCAGTTCTTC. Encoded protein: CASSVPSEQFF. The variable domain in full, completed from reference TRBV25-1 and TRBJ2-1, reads EADIYQTPRYLVIGTGKKITLECSQTMGHDKMYWYQQDPGMELHLIHYSYGVNSTEKGDLSSESTVSRIRTEHFPLTLESARPSHTSQYLCASSVPSEQFFGPGTRLTVL.

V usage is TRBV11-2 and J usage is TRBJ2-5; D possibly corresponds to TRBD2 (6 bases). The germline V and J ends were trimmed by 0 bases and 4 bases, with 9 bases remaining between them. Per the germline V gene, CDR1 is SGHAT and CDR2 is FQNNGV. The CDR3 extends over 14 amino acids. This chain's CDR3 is CASSLEPAGETQYF. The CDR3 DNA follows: TGTGCCAGCAGCTTAGAGCCAGCGGGAGAGACCCAGTACTTC.

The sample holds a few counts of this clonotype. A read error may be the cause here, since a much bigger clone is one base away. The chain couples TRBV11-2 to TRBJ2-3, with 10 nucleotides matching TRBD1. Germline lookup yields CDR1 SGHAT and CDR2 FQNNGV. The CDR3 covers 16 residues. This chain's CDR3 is CASSLEGQGLTDAQYF. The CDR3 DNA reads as TGTGCCAGCAGCTTAGAGGGACAGGGGCTCACAGATGCGCAGTATTTT. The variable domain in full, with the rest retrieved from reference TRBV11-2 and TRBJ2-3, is EAGVAQSPRYKIIEKRQSVAFWCNPISGHATLYWYQQILGQGPKLLIQFQNNGVVDDSQLPKDRFSAERLKGVDSTLKIQPAKLEDSAVYLCASSLEGQGLTDAQYFGPGTRLTVL.